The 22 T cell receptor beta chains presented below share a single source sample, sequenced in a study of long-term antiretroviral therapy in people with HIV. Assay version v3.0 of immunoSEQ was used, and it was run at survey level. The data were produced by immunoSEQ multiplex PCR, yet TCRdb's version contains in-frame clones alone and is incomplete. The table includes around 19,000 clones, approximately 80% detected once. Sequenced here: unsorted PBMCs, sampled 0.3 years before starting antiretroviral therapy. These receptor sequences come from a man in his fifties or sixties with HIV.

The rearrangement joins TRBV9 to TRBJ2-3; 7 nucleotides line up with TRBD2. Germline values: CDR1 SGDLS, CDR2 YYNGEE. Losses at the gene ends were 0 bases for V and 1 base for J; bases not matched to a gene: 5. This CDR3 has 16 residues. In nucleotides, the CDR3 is TGTGCCAGCAGCGTAGCTTTAGGACTAGGCACAGATACGCAGTATTTT. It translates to CASSVALGLGTDTQYF.

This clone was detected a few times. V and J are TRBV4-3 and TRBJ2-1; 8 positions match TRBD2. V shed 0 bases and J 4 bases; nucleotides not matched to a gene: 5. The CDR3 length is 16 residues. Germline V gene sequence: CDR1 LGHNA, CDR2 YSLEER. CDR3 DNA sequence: TGCGCCAGCAGCCAAGAGGGCGGGGGGTCTTACAATGAGCAGTTCTTC. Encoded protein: CASSQEGGGSYNEQFF.

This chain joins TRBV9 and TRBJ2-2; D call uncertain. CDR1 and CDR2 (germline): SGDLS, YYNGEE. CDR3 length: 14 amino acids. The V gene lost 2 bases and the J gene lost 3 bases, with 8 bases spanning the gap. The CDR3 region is CASSVAVHTGELFF. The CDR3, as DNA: TGTGCCAGCAGCGTGGCAGTTCACACCGGGGAGCTGTTTTTT.

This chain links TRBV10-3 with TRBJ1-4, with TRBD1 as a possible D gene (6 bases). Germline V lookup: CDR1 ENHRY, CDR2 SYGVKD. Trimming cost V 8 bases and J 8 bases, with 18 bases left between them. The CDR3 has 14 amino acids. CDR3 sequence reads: CAIGGFEGDEKLFF. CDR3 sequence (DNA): TGTGCCATCGGGGGCTTCGAGGGTGACGAAAAACTGTTTTTT.

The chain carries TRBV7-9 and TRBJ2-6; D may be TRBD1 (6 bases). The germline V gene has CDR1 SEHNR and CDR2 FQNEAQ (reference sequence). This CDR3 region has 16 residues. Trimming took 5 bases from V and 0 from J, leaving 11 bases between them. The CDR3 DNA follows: TGTGCCAGCAGCGCGAAACAGGGCTCTGGGGCCAACGTCCTGACTTTC. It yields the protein CASSAKQGSGANVLTF.

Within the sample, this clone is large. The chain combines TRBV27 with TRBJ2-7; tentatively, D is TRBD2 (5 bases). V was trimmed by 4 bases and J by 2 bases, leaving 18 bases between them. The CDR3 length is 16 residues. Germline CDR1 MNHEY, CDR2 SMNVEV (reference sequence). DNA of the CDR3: TGTGCCAGCAGTTCTCACAGCGGAGAAAAGGCCTACGAGCAGTACTTC. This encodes CASSSHSGEKAYEQYF.

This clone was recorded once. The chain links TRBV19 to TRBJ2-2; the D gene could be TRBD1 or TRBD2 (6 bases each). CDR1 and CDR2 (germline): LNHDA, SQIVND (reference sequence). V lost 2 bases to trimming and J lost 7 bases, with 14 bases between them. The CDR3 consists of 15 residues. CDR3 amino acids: CASSIYSRGHGELFF. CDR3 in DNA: TGTGCCAGTAGTATATATAGCCGGGGGCACGGGGAGCTGTTTTTT.

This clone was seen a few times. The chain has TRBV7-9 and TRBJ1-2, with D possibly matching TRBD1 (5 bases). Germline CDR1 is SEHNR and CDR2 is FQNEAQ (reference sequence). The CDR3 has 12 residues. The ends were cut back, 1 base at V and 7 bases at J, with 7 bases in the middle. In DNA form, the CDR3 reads TGTGCCAGCAGCTTAGACAGGAGTGGCTACACCTTC. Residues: CASSLDRSGYTF.

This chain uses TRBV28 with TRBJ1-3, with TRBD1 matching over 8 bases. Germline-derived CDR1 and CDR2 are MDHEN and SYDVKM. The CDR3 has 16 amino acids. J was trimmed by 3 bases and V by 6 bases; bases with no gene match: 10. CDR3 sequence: CASSPSLTGVGNTIYF. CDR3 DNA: TGTGCCAGCAGCCCATCGCTGACAGGGGTTGGAAACACCATATATTTT.

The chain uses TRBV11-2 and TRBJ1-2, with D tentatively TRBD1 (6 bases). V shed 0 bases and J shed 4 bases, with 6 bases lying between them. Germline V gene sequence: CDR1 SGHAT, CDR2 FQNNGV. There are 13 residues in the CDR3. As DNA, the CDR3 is TGTGCCAGCAGCTTAGAGGGGGCCTATGGCTACACCTTC. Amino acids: CASSLEGAYGYTF.

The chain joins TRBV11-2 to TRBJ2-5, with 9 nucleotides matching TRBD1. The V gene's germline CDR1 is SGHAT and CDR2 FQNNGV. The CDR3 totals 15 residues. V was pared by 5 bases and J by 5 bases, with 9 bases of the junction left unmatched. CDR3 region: CASSPRQGGRETQYF. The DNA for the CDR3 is TGTGCCAGCAGCCCCAGACAGGGGGGTAGGGAGACCCAGTACTTC.

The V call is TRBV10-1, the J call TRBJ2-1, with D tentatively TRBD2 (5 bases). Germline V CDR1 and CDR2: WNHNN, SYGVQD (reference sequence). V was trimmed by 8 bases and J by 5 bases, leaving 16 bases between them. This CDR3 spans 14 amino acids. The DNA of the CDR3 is TGCGCCAGCGGCCCCGGGGTGGAGGACAATGAGCAGTTCTTC. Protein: CASGPGVEDNEQFF.

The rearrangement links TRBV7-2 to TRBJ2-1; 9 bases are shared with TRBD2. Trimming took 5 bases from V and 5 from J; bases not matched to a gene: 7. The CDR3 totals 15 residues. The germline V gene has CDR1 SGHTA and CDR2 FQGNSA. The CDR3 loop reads CASSPSGKLNNEQFF. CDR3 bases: TGTGCCAGCAGCCCTAGCGGGAAATTGAACAATGAGCAGTTCTTC.

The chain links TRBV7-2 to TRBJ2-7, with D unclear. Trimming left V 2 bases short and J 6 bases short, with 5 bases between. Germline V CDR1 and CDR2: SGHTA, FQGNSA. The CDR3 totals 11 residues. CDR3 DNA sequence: TGTGCCAGCAGCTTAAGGATCGAGCAGTACTTC. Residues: CASSLRIEQYF.

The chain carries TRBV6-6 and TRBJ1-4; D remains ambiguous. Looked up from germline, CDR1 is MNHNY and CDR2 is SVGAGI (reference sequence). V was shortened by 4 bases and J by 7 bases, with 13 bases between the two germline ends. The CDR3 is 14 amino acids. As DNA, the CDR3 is TGTGCCAGCAGTTTTACCGAGGCGGGTGAAAAACTGTTTTTT. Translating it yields CASSFTEAGEKLFF.

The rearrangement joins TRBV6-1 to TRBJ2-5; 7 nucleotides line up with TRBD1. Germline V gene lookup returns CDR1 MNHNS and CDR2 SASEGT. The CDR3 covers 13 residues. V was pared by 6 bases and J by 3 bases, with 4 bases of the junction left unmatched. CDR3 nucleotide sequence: TGTGCCAGCAGAAGGGGGCCGGAAGAGACCCAGTACTTC. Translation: CASRRGPEETQYF.

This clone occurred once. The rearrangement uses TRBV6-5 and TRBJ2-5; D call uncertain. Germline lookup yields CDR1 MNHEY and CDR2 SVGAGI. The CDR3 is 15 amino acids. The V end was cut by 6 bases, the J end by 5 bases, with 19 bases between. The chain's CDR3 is CASSSLDPTWETQYF. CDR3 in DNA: TGTGCCAGCAGCTCCCTGGACCCAACCTGGGAGACCCAGTACTTC.

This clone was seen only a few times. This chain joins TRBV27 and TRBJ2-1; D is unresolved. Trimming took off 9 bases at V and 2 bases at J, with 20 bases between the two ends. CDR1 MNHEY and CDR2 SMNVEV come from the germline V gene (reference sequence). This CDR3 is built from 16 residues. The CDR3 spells CARVKHVAVTYNEQFF. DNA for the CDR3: TGTGCCAGGGTTAAGCACGTGGCGGTTACCTACAATGAGCAGTTCTTC.

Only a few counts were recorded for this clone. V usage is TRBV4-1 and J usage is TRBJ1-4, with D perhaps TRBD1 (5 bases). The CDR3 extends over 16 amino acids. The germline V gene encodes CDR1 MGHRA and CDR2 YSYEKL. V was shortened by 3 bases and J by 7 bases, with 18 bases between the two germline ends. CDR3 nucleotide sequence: TGCGCCAGCAGCCAGAGATTCCAGGGTAACACTGAAAAACTGTTTTTT. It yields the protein CASSQRFQGNTEKLFF.

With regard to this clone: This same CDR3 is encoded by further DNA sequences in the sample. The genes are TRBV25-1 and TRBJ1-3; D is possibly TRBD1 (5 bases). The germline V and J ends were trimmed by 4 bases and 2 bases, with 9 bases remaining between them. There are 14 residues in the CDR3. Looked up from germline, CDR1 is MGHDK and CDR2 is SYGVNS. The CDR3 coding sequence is TGTGCCAGCAGTGTAGGGGCAACTGGAAACACCATATATTTT. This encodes CASSVGATGNTIYF.

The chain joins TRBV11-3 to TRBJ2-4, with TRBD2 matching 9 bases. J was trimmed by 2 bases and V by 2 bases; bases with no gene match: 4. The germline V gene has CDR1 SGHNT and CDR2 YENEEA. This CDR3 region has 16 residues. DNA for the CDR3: TGTGCCAGCAGCTTACTAGCGGGGCTTACCAAAAACATTCAGTACTTC. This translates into CASSLLAGLTKNIQYF.

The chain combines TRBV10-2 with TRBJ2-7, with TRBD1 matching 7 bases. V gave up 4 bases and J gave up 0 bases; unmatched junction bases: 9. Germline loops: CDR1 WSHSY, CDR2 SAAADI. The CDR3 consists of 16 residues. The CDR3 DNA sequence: TGCGCCAGCAGTGGACTCGGGACAGAACGCTCCTACGAGCAGTACTTC. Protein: CASSGLGTERSYEQYF.